Below, one T cell receptor (beta chain) is given with its context. Antigen specificity is unknown. This specimen belongs to a study of T cell responses to AZD1222 COVID-19 vaccine. Study-wide findings and caveats: An increase in Spike-specific TCR breadth and depth was observed after two AZD1222 doses. White British ancestry dominated among donors, who included more females, and clonal diversity was possibly underestimated. Regions 160-218 and 743-854 held dominance among vaccine-associated CD4 TCRs, which spanned spike. The peak T cell response came first, and repertoires were sampled only after it.

The protocol was immunoSEQ multiplex PCR, while the TCRdb copy is restricted to in-frame clones and leaves out a portion. The data show about 150,000 clones, roughly nine tenths seen once. V lost 0 bases and J 4 bases, leaving 4 bases between the germline ends. The CDR3 contains 11 residues. Germline lookup yields CDR1 SQVTM and CDR2 ANQGSEA. The TCR was taken from an adult in good health. The sequences come from peripheral blood, collected on day 0 of MenACWY control vaccination. The chain has TRBV29-1 and TRBJ2-7; the D is unclear. The CDR3 sequence: CSVEDPYEQYF. The CDR3 DNA follows: TGCAGCGTTGAAGATCCATACGAGCAGTACTTC.